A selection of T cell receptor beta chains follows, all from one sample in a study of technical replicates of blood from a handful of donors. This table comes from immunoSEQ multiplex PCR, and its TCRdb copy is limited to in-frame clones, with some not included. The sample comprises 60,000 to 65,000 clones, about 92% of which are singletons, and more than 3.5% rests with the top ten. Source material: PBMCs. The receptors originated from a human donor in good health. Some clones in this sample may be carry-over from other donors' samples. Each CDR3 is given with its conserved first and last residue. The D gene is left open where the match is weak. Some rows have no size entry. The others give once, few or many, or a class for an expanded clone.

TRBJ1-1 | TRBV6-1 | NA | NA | CASRDGGAAAEAFF | TGTGCCAGCAGGGACGGGGGGGCTGCAGCTGAAGCTTTCTTT
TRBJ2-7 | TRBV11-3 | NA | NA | CASSVSVGSSYEQYF | TGTGCCAGCAGCGTTAGCGTGGGGAGCTCCTACGAGCAGTACTTC
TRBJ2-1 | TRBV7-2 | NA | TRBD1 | CASSLEAGRGKNEQFF | TGTGCCAGCAGCTTAGAGGCGGGCAGGGGGAAAAATGAGCAGTTCTTC
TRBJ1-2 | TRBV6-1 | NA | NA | CASSEIGRTDGYTF | TGTGCCAGCAGTGAAATTGGGAGGACGGATGGCTACACCTTC
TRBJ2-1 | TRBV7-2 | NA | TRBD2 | CASSLGSGGAGNEQFF | TGTGCCAGCAGCTTAGGAAGCGGGGGGGCCGGCAATGAGCAGTTCTTC
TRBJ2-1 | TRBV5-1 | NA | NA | CASSFGRNEQFF | TGCGCCAGCAGCTTCGGCAGGAATGAGCAGTTCTTC
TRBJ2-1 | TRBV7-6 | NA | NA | CASSPFGPGSYNEQFF | TGTGCCAGCAGCCCGTTTGGTCCCGGCTCCTACAATGAGCAGTTCTTC
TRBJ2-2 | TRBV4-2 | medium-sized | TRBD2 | CASSQGLAAVELFF | TGTGCCAGCAGCCAAGGGCTAGCGGCAGTGGAGCTGTTTTTT
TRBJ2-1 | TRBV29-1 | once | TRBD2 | CSVQAGVYNEQFF | TGCAGCGTTCAGGCGGGGGTCTACAATGAGCAGTTCTTC
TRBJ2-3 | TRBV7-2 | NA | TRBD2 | CASSFRLAGDTQYF | TGTGCCAGCAGCTTTAGACTAGCCGGAGATACGCAGTATTTT
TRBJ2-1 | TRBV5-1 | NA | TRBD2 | CASSPRTSGGAKNEQFF | TGCGCCAGCAGCCCTAGGACTAGCGGGGGGGCTAAAAATGAGCAGTTCTTC
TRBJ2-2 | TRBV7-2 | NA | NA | CASSLSMGRVTTGELFF | TGTGCCAGCAGCTTAAGTATGGGCAGGGTCACCACCGGGGAGCTGTTTTTT
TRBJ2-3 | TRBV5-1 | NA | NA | CASRGQTSTDTQYF | TGCGCCAGCAGGGGGCAGACGTCCACAGATACGCAGTATTTT
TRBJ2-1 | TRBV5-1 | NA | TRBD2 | CASDLGGSNEQFF | TGCGCCAGCGATCTAGGCGGGAGCAATGAGCAGTTCTTC
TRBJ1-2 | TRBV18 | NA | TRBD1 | CASSPSGQRGRSDGYTF | TGTGCCAGCTCACCCTCGGGACAGAGGGGGAGATCGGATGGCTACACCTTC
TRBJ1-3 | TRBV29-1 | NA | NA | CSVEGAGVGNTIYF | TGCAGCGTTGAGGGAGCAGGGGTCGGAAACACCATATATTTT
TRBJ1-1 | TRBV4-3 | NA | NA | CASSQEGGTEAFF | TGCGCCAGCAGCCAAGAGGGGGGAACTGAAGCTTTCTTT
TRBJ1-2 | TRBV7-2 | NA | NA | CASSPWGGQGNYGYTF | TGTGCCAGCAGCCCCTGGGGGGGTCAGGGCAACTATGGCTACACCTTC
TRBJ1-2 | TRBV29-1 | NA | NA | CSAPSRAGNYGYTF | TGCAGCGCGCCCTCCAGGGCCGGGAACTATGGCTACACCTTC
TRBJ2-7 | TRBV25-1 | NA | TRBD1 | CASKGTGGYEQYF | TGTGCCAGCAAAGGGACAGGGGGCTACGAGCAGTACTTC
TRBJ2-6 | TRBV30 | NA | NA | CAWSGGGGANVLTF | TGTGCCTGGAGTGGGGGAGGTGGGGCCAACGTCCTGACTTTC
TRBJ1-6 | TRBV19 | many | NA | CASDVGSSYNSPLHF | TGTGCCAGCGATGTGGGGAGCTCCTATAATTCACCCCTCCACTTT
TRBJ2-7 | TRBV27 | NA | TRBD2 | CASSLSTSGYEQYF | TGTGCCAGCAGTTTATCAACTAGCGGCTACGAGCAGTACTTC
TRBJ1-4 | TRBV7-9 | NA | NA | CASSLLPGGSEKLFF | TGTGCCAGCAGCCTCCTACCCGGGGGGAGTGAAAAACTGTTTTTT
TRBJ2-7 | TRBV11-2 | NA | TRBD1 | CASSLDRASYEQYF | TGTGCCAGCAGCCTAGACAGGGCCTCCTACGAGCAGTACTTC
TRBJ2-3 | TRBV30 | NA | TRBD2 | CAWNLAGVIDTQYF | TGTGCCTGGAACCTAGCGGGAGTTATAGATACGCAGTATTTT
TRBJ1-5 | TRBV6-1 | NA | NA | CASSDSLRQPQHF | TGTGCCAGCAGTGATTCTCTCAGGCAGCCCCAGCATTTT
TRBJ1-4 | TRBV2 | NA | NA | CASNGERTNEKLFF | TGTGCCAGCAACGGCGAGAGGACTAATGAAAAACTGTTTTTT
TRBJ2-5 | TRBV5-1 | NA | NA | CASSLVGEETQYF | TGCGCCAGCAGCCTAGTCGGGGAAGAGACCCAGTACTTC
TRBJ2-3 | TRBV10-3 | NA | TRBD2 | CAISESRGEGPTQYF | TGTGCCATCAGTGAGTCCAGAGGGGAGGGCCCTACGCAGTATTTT
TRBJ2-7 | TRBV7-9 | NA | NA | CASSSQGYEQYF | TGTGCCAGCAGCTCACAGGGCTACGAGCAGTACTTC
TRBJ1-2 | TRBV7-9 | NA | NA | CASSTTGPYTF | TGTGCCAGCAGCACCACAGGGCCCTACACCTTC
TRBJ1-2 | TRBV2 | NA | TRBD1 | CASNRGDYGYTF | TGTGCCAGCAACAGGGGAGACTATGGCTACACCTTC
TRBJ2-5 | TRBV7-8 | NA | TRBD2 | CASSPGGGQQETQYF | TGTGCCAGCAGTCCGGGGGGGGGTCAACAAGAGACCCAGTACTTC
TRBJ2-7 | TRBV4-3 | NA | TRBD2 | CASSPGSGSFTYEQYF | TGCGCCAGCAGCCCAGGCAGCGGGAGTTTCACCTACGAGCAGTACTTC
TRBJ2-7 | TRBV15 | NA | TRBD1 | CATSRKRGSQGAYEQYF | TGTGCCACCAGCAGAAAAAGGGGGAGTCAGGGGGCCTACGAGCAGTACTTC
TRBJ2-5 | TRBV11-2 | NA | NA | CASSLGAETQYF | TGTGCCAGCAGCTTAGGGGCAGAGACCCAGTACTTC
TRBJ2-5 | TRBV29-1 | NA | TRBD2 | CSVNLAGAFTKTQYF | TGCAGCGTAAATTTAGCGGGGGCCTTTACGAAGACCCAGTACTTC
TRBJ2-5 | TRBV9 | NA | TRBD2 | CASSSRGGEETQYF | TGTGCCAGCAGCTCCCGGGGAGGGGAAGAGACCCAGTACTTC
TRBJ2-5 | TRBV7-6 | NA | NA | CASSSPWEVRETQYF | TGTGCCAGCAGCTCGCCGTGGGAGGTTAGAGAGACCCAGTACTTC
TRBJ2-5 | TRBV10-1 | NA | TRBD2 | CASSEKREVEETQYF | TGCGCCAGCAGTGAAAAGCGGGAGGTAGAGGAGACCCAGTACTTC
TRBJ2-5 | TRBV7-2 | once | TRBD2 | CASSLAGAGQETQYF | TGTGCCAGCAGCTTAGCGGGAGCGGGGCAAGAGACCCAGTACTTC
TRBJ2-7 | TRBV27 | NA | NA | CASKARSTYEQYF | TGTGCCAGCAAGGCTAGGAGCACCTACGAGCAGTACTTC
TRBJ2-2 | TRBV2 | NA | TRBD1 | CASSKTGANTGELFF | TGTGCCAGCAGCAAGACAGGGGCCAACACCGGGGAGCTGTTTTTT
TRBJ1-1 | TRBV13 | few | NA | CASKTEADASQNTEAFF | TGTGCCAGCAAAACGGAGGCGGATGCTTCTCAGAACACTGAAGCTTTCTTT
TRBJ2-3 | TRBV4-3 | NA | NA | CASSQEGGEGWTDTQYF | TGCGCCAGCAGCCAAGAAGGCGGGGAAGGTTGGACAGATACGCAGTATTTT